One and the same sample provided the 15 T cell receptor beta chains below, sequenced in a study of cytomegalovirus exposure and HLA in healthy donors. This PCR relied on a set of 60 Vbeta primers and 13 Jbeta primers. The assay was immunoSEQ multiplex PCR, and TCRdb's table has in-frame clones only and misses some. The sample records 130,000 to 150,000 clones, approximately 80% being singletons. Sequenced input: PBMCs. The receptor set was obtained from a male donor in good health and CMV-seronegative.

This clone was detected once. This chain links TRBV2 with TRBJ1-1; perhaps TRBD1 as D (6 bases). Trimming left V 6 bases short and J 1 base short, with 12 bases between. The germline CDR1 and CDR2 sequences are SNHLY and FYNNEI. The CDR3 is 14 amino acids. For the CDR3, the DNA is TGTGCCAGCAGCTTACAGGGTTCGAACACTGAAGCTTTCTTT. It yields the protein CASSLQGSNTEAFF. Filled out from reference TRBV2 and TRBJ1-1, the complete variable domain reads EPEVTQTPSHQVTQMGQEVILRCVPISNHLYFYWYRQILGQKVEFLVSFYNNEISEKSEIFDDQFSVERPDGSNFTLKIRSTKLEDSAMYFCASSLQGSNTEAFFGQGTRLTVV.

CDR3 in amino acids: CASSISRSGNTIYF. The CDR3, as DNA: TGTGCCAGTAGTATTAGTCGCTCTGGAAACACCATATATTTT. The chain combines TRBV19 with TRBJ1-3, with D uncertain. V lost 3 bases and J 0 bases, leaving 6 bases between the germline ends. CDR3 length: 14 amino acids. The germline CDR1 and CDR2 sequences are LNHDA and SQIVND (reference sequence).

This chain connects TRBV19 to TRBJ1-1; 7 nucleotides match TRBD1. CDR3 length: 13 residues. CDR1 and CDR2 (germline): LNHDA, SQIVND (reference sequence). V shed 6 bases and J 6 bases; nucleotides not matched to a gene: 7. DNA for the CDR3: TGTGCCAGTAGCCACCTTACAGGGGCTGAAGCTTTCTTT. This codes for CASSHLTGAEAFF.

V and J are TRBV5-4 and TRBJ2-7; 7 bases are a match to TRBD1. V lost 5 bases to trimming and J lost 5 bases; unmatched junction nucleotides: 7. Germline V lookup: CDR1 SGHNT, CDR2 YYREEE (reference sequence). The CDR3 sequence is 13 residues long. This chain's CDR3 is CASRTRQGHEQYF. The DNA of the CDR3 is TGTGCCAGCAGAACCCGACAGGGCCACGAGCAGTACTTC.

This sequence joins TRBV9 and TRBJ2-5; 7 bases agree with TRBD1. The CDR3 contains 15 residues. Germline V gene data show CDR1 as SGDLS and CDR2 as YYNGEE. J was trimmed by 4 bases and V by 3 bases; bases with no gene match: 9. CDR3 region: CASSALGTARETQYF. The DNA of the CDR3 is TGTGCCAGCAGCGCCCTCGGGACAGCCCGAGAGACCCAGTACTTC.

The V and J genes are TRBV21-1 and TRBJ2-4; TRBD2, the table's D call, was not compared with the DNA. TRBV21-1 is tagged as a pseudogene. The CDR3 is 12 amino acids. The CDR3 is CASSADLGPEYF. CDR3 coding DNA: TGTGCCAGCAGCGCGGACTTGGGCCCCGAGTACTTC.

The rearrangement joins TRBV29-1 to TRBJ2-7; the D gene is possibly TRBD1 (6 bases). Trimming removed 6 bases from V and 3 bases from J, with 15 bases in between. The V gene's germline CDR1 is SQVTM and CDR2 ANQGSEA. This CDR3 has 13 amino acids. The CDR3 is CSVLPEQGYEQYF. The DNA of the CDR3 is TGCAGCGTCCTACCCGAACAGGGCTACGAGCAGTACTTC.

The sample holds a few counts of this clone. V usage is TRBV4-1 and J usage is TRBJ1-5; tentatively, D is TRBD1 (5 bases). Germline V gene sequence: CDR1 MGHRA, CDR2 YSYEKL. The ends were cut back, 1 base at V and 2 bases at J, with 15 bases in the middle. This CDR3 spans 17 amino acids. The CDR3 region has the DNA TGCGCCAGCAGCCAAGCCTCGTTGGGGCGAGGCAATCAGCCCCAGCATTTT. The encoded protein is CASSQASLGRGNQPQHF.

This chain uses TRBV7-9 with TRBJ1-4; a possible D gene is TRBD1 (5 bases). The CDR3 extends over 15 amino acids. The germline V gene has CDR1 SEHNR and CDR2 FQNEAQ (reference sequence). The ends were cut back, 1 base at V and 5 bases at J, with 11 bases in the middle. CDR3 sequence: CASSLDQGENEKLFF. Written as DNA, the CDR3 is TGTGCCAGCAGCTTAGATCAGGGCGAGAATGAAAAACTGTTTTTT.

On this clone itself: One junction end disagrees with the germline gene, perhaps due to a read error. The chain links TRBV30 to TRBJ2-6, with D possibly TRBD1 on 6 matching bases. The V gene's germline CDR1 is GTSNPN and CDR2 SVGIG (reference sequence). The CDR3 extends over 15 amino acids. The CDR3 coding sequence is TGTGCCTGGAGGGGTACAGGGACCGGGGCCAACGGCCTGACTTTC. This translates into CAWRGTGTGANGLTF.

The count of this clone is one. The CDR3 loop is CATSILGTRDEAFF. In nucleotides, the CDR3 is TGTGCCACCTCCATTTTGGGGACAAGGGATGAAGCTTTCTTT. The rearrangement joins TRBV15 to TRBJ1-1; D is perhaps TRBD1 (6 bases). The CDR3 contains 14 residues. Germline lookup yields CDR1 LNHNV and CDR2 YYDKDF (reference sequence). V dropped 8 bases and J dropped 7 bases, with 20 bases sitting between them.

This clone is a singleton in its sample. The DNA for the CDR3 is TGCGCCAGCAGCTCCAAGGGGGGACAGGTATGCTACTACTATGGCTACACCTTC. As protein: CASSSKGGQVCYYYGYTF. This chain links TRBV5-1 with TRBJ1-2; 8 positions match TRBD1. Germline CDR1 is SGHRS and CDR2 is YFSETQ. Trimming removed 3 bases from V and 3 bases from J; junction bases left unmatched: 16. The CDR3 runs to 18 residues.

This clone was seen just once. The V and J genes are TRBV28 and TRBJ2-1, with 8 bases that match TRBD2. V dropped 5 bases and J dropped 6; count of bases not matched to a gene: 6. The CDR3 is 14 amino acids. Looked up from germline, CDR1 is MDHEN and CDR2 is SYDVKM. The CDR3 sequence: CASSPPRGGNEQFF. The CDR3 DNA reads as TGTGCCAGCAGTCCACCTCGGGGGGGCAATGAGCAGTTCTTC. The whole variable domain, remainder taken from reference TRBV28 and TRBJ2-1, is DVKVTQSSRYLVKRTGEKVFLECVQDMDHENMFWYRQDPGLGLRLIYFSYDVKMKEKGDIPEGYSVSREKKERFSLILESASTNQTSMYLCASSPPRGGNEQFFGPGTRLTVL.

The chain recombines TRBV27 with TRBJ1-1, with 7 bases fitting TRBD1. The V gene end was trimmed by 5 bases and the J gene end by 4 bases; junction bases not matched to a gene: 7. The CDR3 runs 14 residues. Per the germline V gene, CDR1 is MNHEY and CDR2 is SMNVEV (reference sequence). DNA for the CDR3: TGTGCCAGCAGTCAAACGCGGACAGGCACTGAAGCTTTCTTT. Amino acids: CASSQTRTGTEAFF.

The chain employs TRBV4-1 and TRBJ2-7; the D is unclear. The V and J ends lost 1 base and 5 bases respectively, with 12 bases between them. In germline, CDR1 is MGHRA, CDR2 YSYEKL. This CDR3 has 14 amino acids. The CDR3 is CASSQGSQVDEQYF. As DNA, the CDR3 is TGCGCCAGCAGCCAAGGCAGTCAGGTGGACGAGCAGTACTTC.